These 8 T cell receptor beta chains were sequenced from one sample in a study of T cells in localized non-small cell lung cancer. Clones were read by immunoSEQ multiplex PCR, and TCRdb kept only the in-frame ones, dropping some. This sample yields some 72,000 clones, of which 84% are seen a single time; approximately 2.8% belongs to the top ten. This material consisted of peripheral blood, taken before any cancer treatment. All receptors come from a man between 35 and 75 years old with stage I lung adenocarcinoma.

This rearrangement joins TRBV7-9 to TRBJ1-2; 10 bases fit TRBD1. The ends lost 5 bases at V and 6 bases at J; junction bases unmatched: 3. The CDR3 is 13 amino acids. Germline CDR1 SEHNR, CDR2 FQNEAQ (reference sequence). Here the CDR3 reads CASSLGTGDGYTF. CDR3 nucleotide sequence: TGTGCCAGCAGCCTTGGGACAGGGGATGGCTACACCTTC.

The chain has TRBV5-1 and TRBJ2-1; 8 bases agree with TRBD2. J lost 1 base, V lost 4 bases, and 4 bases had no gene match. The germline V gene encodes CDR1 SGHRS and CDR2 YFSETQ. CDR3 length: 15 residues. The CDR3 sequence is CASSPSSGSYNEQFF. The CDR3 DNA is TGCGCCAGCAGCCCCTCTAGCGGGTCCTACAATGAGCAGTTCTTC.

This sequence joins TRBV27 and TRBJ1-2, with D maybe TRBD1 (6 bases). Germline V lookup: CDR1 MNHEY, CDR2 SMNVEV (reference sequence). This CDR3 comprises 15 residues. Trimming left V 6 bases short and J 5 bases short, with 19 bases between. The CDR3 DNA reads as TGTGCCAGCAGCCTTCAGGGGCCGCCCTTATATGGCTACACCTTC. Translated, it gives CASSLQGPPLYGYTF.

The CDR3, as DNA: TGTGCCAGCAGTTCCGGACCGGGGCGGTTGTATGGCTACACCTTC. Translated: CASSSGPGRLYGYTF. The rearrangement links TRBV2 to TRBJ1-2; a possible D gene is TRBD1 (5 bases). Germline V gene lookup returns CDR1 SNHLY and CDR2 FYNNEI. V gave up 5 bases and J gave up 5 bases, with 18 bases separating them. The CDR3 spans 15 residues.

J is TRBJ2-7 and V is TRBV7-9; D possibly matches TRBD1 or TRBD2 (5 bases each). The CDR3 has 13 residues. Between the trimmed V and J ends, which lost 6 bases and 4 bases, there was a span of 13 bases. Germline V CDR1 and CDR2: SEHNR, FQNEAQ (reference sequence). As DNA, the CDR3 is TGTGCCAGCAGTGGGGACGGATTTTACGAGCAGTACTTC. This encodes CASSGDGFYEQYF.

This chain joins TRBV11-2 and TRBJ2-2; D gene ambiguous. CDR3 length: 17 amino acids. V lost 0 bases to trimming and J lost 2 bases, with 13 bases between them. Germline V gives CDR1 SGHAT, CDR2 FQNNGV. The CDR3 region has the DNA TGTGCCAGCAGCTTAGACGGATTTACCCCTAACACCGGGGAGCTGTTTTTT. This gives the protein CASSLDGFTPNTGELFF.

A note on this clone: This specimen includes other DNA sequences encoding the same CDR3. This chain joins TRBV5-1 and TRBJ2-7, with D maybe TRBD2 (5 bases). Germline V gene lookup returns CDR1 SGHRS and CDR2 YFSETQ. With 4 bases removed from V and 0 bases from J, the gap between germline ends came to 14 bases. There are 15 residues in the CDR3. CDR3 in DNA: TGCGCCAGCAGCCCACGGACTTCCAGCTCCTACGAGCAGTACTTC. This codes for CASSPRTSSSYEQYF.

The chain combines TRBV5-1 with TRBJ1-2; D may be TRBD1 (5 bases). The CDR3 consists of 16 residues. Germline V lookup: CDR1 SGHRS, CDR2 YFSETQ. V gave up 5 bases and J gave up 1 base, with 18 bases separating them. CDR3 in amino acids: CASRRLDDQGNYGYTF. As DNA, the CDR3 is TGCGCCAGCAGGCGGCTCGATGACCAGGGTAACTATGGCTACACCTTC.